Presented here are 29 T cell receptor beta chains from one specimen sequenced in a study of response to subunit inactivated influenza vaccine. Using its own MiXCR run on the RT-PCR reads, TCRdb lists one record per CDR3 protein. The table includes about 800,000 distinct CDR3 sequences, 21% detected once. The sample in question was PBMCs from blood, obtained 5 days after vaccination. The receptors stem from a man aged 45-65 years who received an inactivated influenza vaccine.

This clonotype was counted only a few times. The V and J genes are TRBV18 and TRBJ2-1; D assignment may be TRBD1 or TRBD2 (6 bases each). Germline V gene data show CDR1 as KGHSH and CDR2 as LQKENI. The CDR3 totals 14 residues. Between the trimmed V and J ends, which lost 3 bases and 7 bases, there was a span of 13 bases. In nucleotides, the CDR3 is TGTGCCAGCTCACCGAAGACAGGAGGGAATGAGCAGTTCTTC. Translated, it gives CASSPKTGGNEQFF.

The rearrangement links TRBV28 to TRBJ2-7; D is perhaps TRBD1 (5 bases). Deletions cut 1 base from V and 4 bases from J, with 14 bases between. Germline V gene data show CDR1 as MDHEN and CDR2 as SYDVKM. This CDR3 region has 15 residues. CDR3 protein: CASSLSDTVRYEQYF. CDR3 bases: TGTGCCAGCAGTTTATCGGACACGGTACGATACGAGCAGTACTTC.

The table lists this clonotype with a count of one. V and J are TRBV27 and TRBJ2-3; no firm D call. This CDR3 is 12 amino acids long. Germline-derived CDR1 and CDR2 are MNHEY and SMNVEV (reference sequence). The V end lost 5 bases, the J end lost 12 bases, and 15 bases lay between the germline ends. The CDR3 here is CASSPYRNIQYF. In nucleotides, the CDR3 is TGTGCCAGCAGTCCCTATCGAAACATTCAGTATTTT.

This clonotype showed up many times. The chain couples TRBV10-3 to TRBJ2-7; possible D gene TRBD2, 6 bases. This CDR3 region has 14 residues. The V end lost 5 bases, the J end lost 2 bases, and 13 bases lay between the germline ends. The germline CDR1 and CDR2 sequences are ENHRY and SYGVKD. The CDR3 coding sequence is TGTGCCATCAGTCTGACGGGACTTACCTACGAGCAGTACTTC. This codes for CAISLTGLTYEQYF.

This rearrangement joins TRBV29-1 to TRBJ2-7; D might be TRBD1 or TRBD2, each matching 7 bases. The CDR3 consists of 13 residues. V was cut by 4 bases and J by 6 bases, with 16 bases left in between. The germline V gene encodes CDR1 SQVTM and CDR2 ANQGSEA. The DNA of the CDR3 is TGCAGCGTTGCAACTACAGGGGAGGGCGAGCAGTACTTC. The encoded protein is CSVATTGEGEQYF.

This clonotype appeared a few times. CDR3 sequence: CSATPLAGFYEQYF. CDR3 sequence (DNA): TGCAGTGCTACTCCTCTAGCGGGCTTCTACGAGCAGTACTTC. The J gene is TRBJ2-7, the V gene TRBV20-1; 8 bases are a match to TRBD2. CDR1 and CDR2 (germline): DFQATT, SNEGSKA (reference sequence). Trimming at V came to 4 bases and at J to 3 bases, leaving 8 bases not matched to a gene. CDR3 length: 14 residues.

Ten or more counts support this clonotype. The chain links TRBV10-3 to TRBJ2-3, with 14 nucleotides matching TRBD2. The CDR3 has 19 amino acids. V dropped 6 bases and J dropped 0; count of bases not matched to a gene: 11. The V gene's germline CDR1 is ENHRY and CDR2 SYGVKD. The CDR3 spells CAISRTSGRQQTSTDTQYF. In DNA form, the CDR3 reads TGTGCCATCAGCCGGACTAGCGGGAGGCAACAAACTAGCACAGATACGCAGTATTTT.

Concerning this clonotype itself: The junction and the germline gene differ at one end; a read error may be behind it. The rearrangement joins TRBV25-1 to TRBJ2-5, with D tentatively TRBD1 (5 bases). Germline-derived CDR1 and CDR2 are MGHDK and SYGVNS. The CDR3 spans 13 residues. CDR3 region: CASRTVNQETQYF. In DNA, the CDR3 is TGTGCCAGCAGGACAGTCAACCAGGAGACCCAGTACTTC.

The rearrangement joins TRBV7-9 to TRBJ2-1, with D unresolved. CDR3 size: 12 residues. Trimming took 0 bases from V and 8 from J, leaving 5 bases between them. Per germline, CDR1 SEHNR and CDR2 FQNEAQ (reference sequence). CDR3 sequence reads: CASSLAMDEQFF. The CDR3 DNA is TGTGCCAGCAGCTTAGCGATGGATGAGCAGTTCTTC.

This clonotype was found many times. The chain combines TRBV12-3 or TRBV12-4 with TRBJ1-1; D gene ambiguous. Trimming removed 7 bases at V and 1 base at J, with 10 bases between. This CDR3 comprises 13 residues. CDR3 loop: CASILTGNTEAFF. CDR3 bases: TGTGCCAGCATTCTGACGGGGAACACTGAAGCTTTCTTT.

The chain employs TRBV4-3 and TRBJ2-5; D may be TRBD1 or TRBD2 (5 bases each). CDR1 and CDR2 (germline): LGHNA, YSLEER. There are 14 residues in the CDR3. Trimming stripped 3 bases from V and 4 bases from J, with 12 bases between. CDR3 protein: CASSQQGGTETQYF. In nucleotides, the CDR3 is TGCGCCAGCAGCCAGCAGGGTGGGACAGAGACCCAGTACTTC.

This chain links TRBV6-1 with TRBJ2-2; 7 bases agree with TRBD1. This CDR3 has 14 residues. The V gene end was trimmed by 4 bases and the J gene end by 7 bases; junction bases not matched to a gene: 6. Germline values: CDR1 MNHNS, CDR2 SASEGT. The chain's CDR3 is CASSVDRVYGELFF. The DNA of the CDR3 is TGTGCCAGCAGTGTCGACAGGGTTTACGGGGAGCTGTTTTTT.

The chain couples TRBV3-1 to TRBJ2-2; 10 bases are shared with TRBD2. The CDR3 spans 15 residues. J gave up 4 bases and V 10 bases, and 9 bases lay outside the gene matches. Germline-derived CDR1 and CDR2 are LGHDT and YNNKEL (reference sequence). The CDR3 region is CATNSGGPGTGELFF. Here the CDR3 DNA reads TGTGCCACCAATAGCGGGGGGCCAGGCACCGGGGAGCTGTTTTTT.

The sample holds a few counts of this clonotype. The chain joins TRBV28 to TRBJ2-7; tentatively, D is TRBD1 (6 bases). Trimming cost V 6 bases and J 6 bases, with 15 bases left between them. The CDR3 is made up of 13 amino acids. Germline-derived CDR1 and CDR2 are MDHEN and SYDVKM. CDR3 residues: CASRSGGGGEQYF. CDR3 sequence (DNA): TGTGCCAGCAGAAGTGGGGGCGGTGGCGAGCAGTACTTC.

The chain has TRBV19 and TRBJ2-1; no firm D call. The ends were cut back, 3 bases at V and 5 bases at J, with 5 bases in the middle. The germline V gene has CDR1 LNHDA and CDR2 SQIVND (reference sequence). The CDR3 extends over 12 amino acids. CDR3: CASSILDNEQFF. CDR3 coding DNA: TGTGCCAGTAGTATTCTAGACAATGAGCAGTTCTTC.

This clonotype was seen only a few times. The V call is TRBV20-1, the J call TRBJ1-1; possibly TRBD1 for D (6 bases). CDR1 DFQATT and CDR2 SNEGSKA come from the germline V gene (reference sequence). CDR3 length: 14 amino acids. V lost 0 bases and J lost 5, with 13 bases in between. CDR3 sequence: CSARDTGTSTEAFF. In nucleotides, the CDR3 is TGCAGTGCTAGAGATACCGGGACAAGTACTGAAGCTTTCTTT.

This clonotype came up once. The chain carries TRBV28 and TRBJ2-5, with D possibly matching TRBD2 (6 bases). Germline CDR1 MDHEN, CDR2 SYDVKM. The CDR3 sequence is 16 residues long. Trimming removed 6 bases at V and 0 bases at J, with 17 bases between. CDR3 nucleotides: TGTGCCAGCAGCATTCTAGCGCGGAGGTACCAAGAGACCCAGTACTTC. It encodes CASSILARRYQETQYF.

This clonotype occurred a few times. The rearrangement links TRBV7-2 to TRBJ1-2, with D unclear. The germline V gene has CDR1 SGHTA and CDR2 FQGNSA. Trimming removed 5 bases at V and 4 bases at J, with 14 bases between. This CDR3 contains 14 residues. The CDR3 loop is CASSLDARPYGYTF. In DNA form, the CDR3 reads TGTGCCAGCAGCCTAGACGCAAGACCCTATGGCTACACCTTC.

V and J are TRBV4-3 and TRBJ2-2; D call uncertain. V shed 1 base and J shed 0 bases, with 12 bases lying between them. The CDR3 consists of 17 residues. Germline V gene data show CDR1 as LGHNA and CDR2 as YSLEER. The CDR3 region is CASSQVLETPNTGELFF. The CDR3 DNA follows: TGCGCCAGCAGCCAAGTACTGGAGACACCGAACACCGGGGAGCTGTTTTTT.

V usage is TRBV7-9 and J usage is TRBJ2-2; D not certain. Trimming shortened V by 5 bases and J by 0 bases, and 16 bases separated the two germline ends. There are 17 residues in the CDR3. Germline-derived CDR1 and CDR2 are SEHNR and FQNEAQ (reference sequence). Here the CDR3 reads CASSPSTWEPNTGELFF. As DNA, the CDR3 is TGTGCCAGCAGCCCATCAACCTGGGAACCGAACACCGGGGAGCTGTTTTTT.

This clonotype was seen repeatedly, ten times or more. The V and J genes are TRBV5-1 and TRBJ1-1, with D maybe TRBD1 (6 bases). The CDR3 totals 14 residues. V lost 4 bases and J lost 5, with 15 bases in between. CDR1 and CDR2 from the germline V gene are SGHRS and YFSETQ. The CDR3 loop is CASSTANRETEAFF. CDR3 coding DNA: TGCGCCAGCAGCACCGCTAACAGGGAAACTGAAGCTTTCTTT.

V and J are TRBV20-1 and TRBJ2-3; 11 bases are a match to TRBD2. The V gene end was trimmed by 3 bases and the J gene end by 6 bases; junction bases not matched to a gene: 11. Germline values: CDR1 DFQATT, CDR2 SNEGSKA (reference sequence). The CDR3 consists of 16 residues. CDR3 region: CSASTHSGRARDTQYF. In DNA form, the CDR3 reads TGCAGTGCTAGCACACATAGCGGGAGGGCCCGGGATACGCAGTATTTT.

This clonotype has a handful of counts. The chain couples TRBV7-9 to TRBJ2-2; D not certain. Germline CDR1 and CDR2: SEHNR and FQNEAQ (reference sequence). The CDR3 consists of 15 residues. V was clipped by 3 bases and J by 0 bases, with 8 bases between them. The CDR3 DNA sequence: TGTGCCAGCAGCTTTCTTGCCACGAACACCGGGGAGCTGTTTTTT. This encodes CASSFLATNTGELFF.

The rearrangement joins TRBV7-3 to TRBJ2-5; the D call may be TRBD1 or TRBD2 (6 bases each). The CDR3 has 14 residues. The V gene's germline CDR1 is SGHTA and CDR2 FQGTGA. V gave up 5 bases and J gave up 4 bases, with 14 bases separating them. CDR3 region: CASSILGGGETQYF. CDR3 bases: TGTGCCAGCAGCATCCTAGGGGGAGGAGAGACCCAGTACTTC.

This clonotype occurred a few times. This chain links TRBV5-1 with TRBJ1-3; D is perhaps TRBD1 (5 bases). Deletions cut 0 bases from V and 9 bases from J, with 10 bases between. The germline V gene has CDR1 SGHRS and CDR2 YFSETQ. This CDR3 has 13 residues. The CDR3 sequence: CASSLAGTSTIYF. CDR3 bases: TGCGCCAGCAGCTTGGCTGGGACCAGCACCATATATTTT.

This clonotype occurred a few times. The rearrangement joins TRBV4-2 to TRBJ2-1; possible D gene TRBD1, 6 bases. Trimming cost V 0 bases and J 8 bases, with 17 bases left between them. Germline V gene sequence: CDR1 LGHNA, CDR2 YNFKEQ. This CDR3 contains 16 residues. CDR3 sequence: CASSQEWSDRMDEQFF. CDR3 nucleotides: TGTGCCAGCAGCCAAGAGTGGAGTGACAGGATGGATGAGCAGTTCTTC.

In this sample, this clonotype turned up once. V and J are TRBV10-3 and TRBJ2-1; TRBD1 might be the D (8 bases). The V end was cut by 7 bases, the J end by 8 bases, with 12 bases between. CDR3 length: 12 amino acids. Germline-derived CDR1 and CDR2 are ENHRY and SYGVKD. Written as DNA, the CDR3 is TGTGCCATCACACAGGGGGGGGATGAGCAGTTCTTC. Its protein product is CAITQGGDEQFF.

This clonotype was seen a few times. The chain is built from TRBV20-1 and TRBJ2-5; TRBD2 might be the D (6 bases). CDR1 and CDR2 from the germline V gene are DFQATT and SNEGSKA (reference sequence). Trimming removed 0 bases from V and 4 bases from J, with 18 bases in between. The CDR3 runs 16 residues. CDR3 amino acids: CSAREGRRGERETQYF. CDR3 bases: TGCAGTGCTAGAGAAGGCCGGAGGGGTGAACGAGAGACCCAGTACTTC.

This clonotype has just a few counts. V usage is TRBV6-2 or TRBV6-3 and J usage is TRBJ1-5, with TRBD1 matching 9 bases. The germline V gene has CDR1 MNHEY and CDR2 SVGEGT. Trimming at V came to 7 bases and at J to 0 bases, leaving 10 bases not matched to a gene. This CDR3 has 17 amino acids. As DNA, the CDR3 is TGTGCCAGCACCGAAGTCCCGGGACAGGGTAGCAATCAGCCCCAGCATTTT. This sequence encodes CASTEVPGQGSNQPQHF.